The T cell receptor (beta chain) under discussion was sequenced for a study of T cell responses to AZD1222 COVID-19 vaccine (dated by TCRdb to the early 2020s). General notes on the study: A total of about 240 trial participants underwent TCR sequencing, of whom about 210 received two doses of AZD1222 and some 26 received two doses of the MenACWY control vaccine. Trial participants were enrolled by age into 18-55, 56-69 and 70-plus year subgroups, with about 150, 27 and 61 TCR-sequenced participants respectively.

The sample's time point, from its label and the paper: about 28 days (+/-7) after the second vaccine dose. AZD1222 recipients given second doses at about 4 weeks or at about 12 weeks were pooled, since spike-specific TCR depth and breadth were not found to differ between the two schedules. Vaccinee samples were obtained from the UK trials COV001 and COV002, which included a single-blind randomized controlled phase 2/3 trial of AZD1222 (ChAdOx1 nCoV-19) in healthy adults. Trial participant PBMC samples were collected at day 0 and day 28 after the second dose for TCRbeta chain sequencing. What the work shows at the level of the full study, not this receptor alone: After two AZD1222 doses, spike-specific TCR breadth and depth were significantly higher than at day 0 and than in MenACWY recipients. In the small 56-69-year group, the increase in depth fell short of significance, most likely because of low power. CD4 TCRs associated with the vaccine covered the entire spike protein, and the dominant responses were in regions 160-218 and 743-854. Conclusions about previously exposed vaccinees are limited, since just six AZD1222 recipients were seropositive for SARS-CoV-2 at baseline. Participants were mostly white British and included more females than males, and it was suggested by the authors that clonal diversity may have been underestimated. Epitopes outside the regions mutated in the B.1.351 and B.1.1.7 variants were reportedly recognized by nearly half of the unique spike-specific TCRs. No day 14 peak-response samples were available, so repertoires were characterized only after the peak T cell response.

Turning to this clone: Its antigen specificity is not known. No clone much larger than this one lies a single base away; base qualities are absent.

The CDR3 regions of human TCRbeta chains were subjected to immunosequencing. The original pipeline was this. Repertoire TCRs were checked for matches against a reference library of SARS-CoV-2-specific TCRs that had been generated using the MIRA antigen-specificity platform. Breadth was defined as the fraction of unique TCRs that were SARS-CoV-2-associated, and depth was defined as the fraction of total T cells that were SARS-CoV-2-associated. Using the MIRA data, each spike-specific TCR was assigned both to the spike region to which the TCR was reactive and to a CD4 or CD8 class. Log10-transformed breadth and depth values were compared by one-way ANOVA with Sidak's multiple comparisons tests. The clones in this table, taken by TCRdb from immuneACCESS, are in-frame only. Not every clone is retained; where verified, under half of the shortfall comes from an unresolved V gene, and the cause of the rest is unknown. The DNA gave D and trimming, while V, J and clone size come from that table. For this sample the table gives just over 90,000 clones, of which around 87% were detected only once. More than 2% of the sample is in the top ten clones.

Trimming takes 5 bases off V and 4 bases off J; junction bases not matched to a gene: 6. CDR1 and CDR2 (MNHEY, SMNVEV) derive from the germline V gene (reference sequence). The CDR3, from cysteine to phenylalanine, totals 14 residues. Only the CDR3 DNA stays, 42 bases, in frame from base 1. The chain is made from TRBV27 and TRBJ1-1, with 8 bases matching TRBD1. The receptor was isolated from an adult who received the AZD1222 COVID-19 vaccine. Sample: peripheral blood, taken 28 days after the second AZD1222 dose. The CDR3 is CASSRTGWLTEAFF. In nucleotides, the sequence is TGTGCCAGCAGTAGGACAGGGTGGCTCACTGAAGCTTTCTTT.